This entry is about one T cell receptor (beta chain). Its antigen remains unknown. The V gene's germline CDR1 is SGHDN and CDR2 FVKESK. The CDR3 has 16 residues. Unmatched junction bases numbered 5, after V lost 1 base and J lost 9 bases. Via the markers CD45RO/CCR7/CD25/CD127/CD95/CD27, stem cell-like memory, regulatory, central memory and naive CD4+ cells were sorted. Expressed TCRB transcripts were sequenced because the isolated RNA had all been reverse transcribed beforehand. Generated by immunoSEQ multiplex PCR, the TCRdb table keeps only in-frame clones and is missing some. In the table there are fewer than 900,000 clones, about a sixth of which are singletons. This specimen comes from a study of beta chain features in type 1 diabetes. General study findings and limits: Sequencing from cDNA could over-represent high-TCR-expressing cells. Moderately but significantly shorter TCRB CDR3s were found in Type 1 diabetes patients in all four CD4+ subsets.

This TCR derives from a woman aged 18-29 years in good health. The chain combines TRBV14 with TRBJ2-1; 14 nucleotides line up with TRBD2. Sequenced: naive CD4+ T cells from blood. The CDR3 loop reads CASSQGGTSGSREQFF. The CDR3 nucleotides are TGTGCCAGCAGCCAAGGTGGGACTAGCGGGAGCCGTGAGCAGTTCTTC. The full variable domain, completed using reference TRBV14 and TRBJ2-1, is EAGVTQFPSHSVIEKGQTVTLRCDPISGHDNLYWYRRVMGKEIKFLLHFVKESKQDESGMPNNRFLAERTGGTYSTLKVQPAELEDSGVYFCASSQGGTSGSREQFFGPGTRLTVL.